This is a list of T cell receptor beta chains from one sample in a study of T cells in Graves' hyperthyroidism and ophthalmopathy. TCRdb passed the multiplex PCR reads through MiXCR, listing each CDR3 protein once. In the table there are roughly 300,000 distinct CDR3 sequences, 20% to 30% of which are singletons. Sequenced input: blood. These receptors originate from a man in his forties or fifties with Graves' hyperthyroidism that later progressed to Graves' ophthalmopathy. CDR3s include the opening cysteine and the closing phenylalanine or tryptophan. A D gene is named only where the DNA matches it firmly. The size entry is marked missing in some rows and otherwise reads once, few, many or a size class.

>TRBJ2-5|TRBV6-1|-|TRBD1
CASRGTGEQETQYF
TGTGCCAGCAGGGGGACAGGGGAACAAGAGACCCAGTACTTC
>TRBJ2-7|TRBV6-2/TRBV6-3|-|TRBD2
CASSNTGTSGSGEQYF
TGTGCCAGCAGCAATACCGGGACTAGCGGGTCGGGAGAGCAGTACTTC
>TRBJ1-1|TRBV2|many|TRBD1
CASGQGLPTNTEAFF
TGTGCCAGCGGACAGGGGTTACCGACGAACACTGAAGCTTTCTTT
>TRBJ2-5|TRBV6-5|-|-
CASTLVAQETQYF
TGTGCCAGCACTTTGGTAGCTCAAGAGACCCAGTACTTC
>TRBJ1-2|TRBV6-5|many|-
CASSQGMSGYTF
TGTGCCAGCAGTCAGGGTATGAGTGGCTACACCTTC
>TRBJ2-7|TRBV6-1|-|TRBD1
CASSRTGAEYEQYF
TGTGCCAGCAGTCGGACAGGGGCGGAATACGAGCAGTACTTC
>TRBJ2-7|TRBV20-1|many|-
CSASGPNYEQYF
TGCAGTGCGTCGGGACCCAACTACGAGCAGTACTTC
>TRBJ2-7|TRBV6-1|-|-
CASSPSPGYEQYF
TGTGCCAGCAGTCCCAGTCCGGGATACGAGCAGTACTTC
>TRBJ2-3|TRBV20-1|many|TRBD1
CSARGTGVTDTQYF
TGCAGTGCTAGGGGGACAGGGGTCACAGATACGCAGTATTTT
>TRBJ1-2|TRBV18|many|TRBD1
CASSADRDGYGYTF
TGTGCCAGCTCAGCCGACAGGGATGGCTATGGCTACACCTTC
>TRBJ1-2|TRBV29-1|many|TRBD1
CSTGTGALNYGYTF
TGCAGCACCGGGACAGGGGCCCTTAACTATGGCTACACCTTC
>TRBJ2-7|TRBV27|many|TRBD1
CASRTRPGQGWDEQYF
TGTGCCAGCAGGACAAGGCCGGGACAGGGGTGGGACGAGCAGTACTTC
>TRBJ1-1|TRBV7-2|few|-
CASSLVGAPGEAFF
TGTGCCAGCAGCTTAGTGGGGGCTCCAGGTGAAGCTTTCTTT
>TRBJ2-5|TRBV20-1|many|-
CSARGATGETQYF
TGCAGTGCTAGAGGCGCAACTGGAGAGACCCAGTACTTC
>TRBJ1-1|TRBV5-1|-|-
CASSLEGDGEAFF
TGCGCCAGCAGCTTGGAAGGGGACGGTGAAGCTTTCTTT
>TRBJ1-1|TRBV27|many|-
CAPGGEAFF
TGTGCCCCTGGCGGTGAAGCTTTCTTT
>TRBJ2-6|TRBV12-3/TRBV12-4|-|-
CALLPLSGANVLTF
TGTGCCCTTTTACCGCTCTCTGGGGCCAACGTCCTGACTTTC
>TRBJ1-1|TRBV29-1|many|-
CSVAGEANTEAFF
TGCAGCGTTGCAGGGGAGGCGAACACTGAAGCTTTCTTT
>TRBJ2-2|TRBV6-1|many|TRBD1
CASSEWQGAIGELFF
TGTGCCAGCAGTGAATGGCAGGGGGCAATCGGGGAGCTGTTTTTT
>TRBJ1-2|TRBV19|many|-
CASSEGVWGYGYTF
TGTGCCAGTAGTGAAGGGGTCTGGGGCTATGGCTACACCTTC
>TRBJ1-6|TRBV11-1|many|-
CASSLDFNAGDSPLHF
TGTGCCAGCAGCTTAGACTTTAACGCCGGGGATTCACCCCTCCACTTT
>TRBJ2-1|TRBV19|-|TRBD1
CASSRQGSSYNEQFF
TGTGCCAGTAGTAGACAGGGCAGCTCCTACAATGAGCAGTTCTTC